A selection of T cell receptor beta chains follows, all from one sample in a study of T cell repertoires in cytomegalovirus infection. TCRdb processed the reads anew with MiXCR; each CDR3 protein has one entry. In the table there are fewer than 80,000 distinct CDR3 sequences, more than 3% of which are singletons. The source material was PBMCs. All receptors come from a human donor in good health (CMV status not recorded). Some clones in this sample may be carry-over from other donors' samples. CDR3s include the opening cysteine and the closing phenylalanine or tryptophan. The D gene is left open where the match is weak. Some rows have no size entry. The others give once, few or many, or a class for an expanded clone.

d_gene: .
len: 16
abundance: many
j_gene: TRBJ2-7
v_gene: TRBV2
CDR3aa: CASSDPQDTGAYEQYF
CDR3nt: TGTGCCAGCAGTGATCCCCAAGACACCGGAGCCTACGAGCAGTACTTC

d_gene: TRBD1
len: 16
abundance: many
j_gene: TRBJ1-6
v_gene: TRBV5-5
CDR3aa: CVSSLLPGQRNSPLHF
CDR3nt: TGTGTCAGCAGCTTGCTCCCGGGACAGCGAAATTCACCCCTCCACTTT

d_gene: .
len: 14
abundance: many
j_gene: TRBJ1-1
v_gene: TRBV4-1
CDR3aa: CASSIGAENTEAFF
CDR3nt: TGCGCCAGCAGCATCGGGGCTGAAAACACTGAAGCTTTCTTT

d_gene: .
len: 14
abundance: many
j_gene: TRBJ1-1
v_gene: TRBV12-3/TRBV12-4
CDR3aa: CASSPQRLNTEAFF
CDR3nt: TGTGCCAGCAGCCCTCAACGACTGAACACTGAAGCTTTCTTT

d_gene: .
len: 13
abundance: many
j_gene: TRBJ1-1
v_gene: TRBV6-6
CDR3aa: CASRDPVRAEAFF
CDR3nt: TGTGCCAGTAGGGACCCCGTAAGGGCTGAAGCTTTCTTT

d_gene: TRBD1
len: 15
abundance: once
j_gene: TRBJ1-1
v_gene: TRBV6-5
CDR3aa: CASSYRRGRGTEAFF
CDR3nt: TGTGCCAGCAGTTACAGGAGGGGGCGGGGGACTGAAGCTTTCTTT

d_gene: .
len: 14
abundance: many
j_gene: TRBJ1-1
v_gene: TRBV28
CDR3aa: CASSHDGLDTEAFF
CDR3nt: TGTGCCAGCAGTCATGACGGTCTGGACACTGAAGCTTTCTTT

d_gene: TRBD1
len: 15
abundance: many
j_gene: TRBJ2-7
v_gene: TRBV7-2
CDR3aa: CASRQTGQGSYEQYF
CDR3nt: TGTGCCAGCCGCCAGACGGGACAGGGGTCCTACGAGCAGTACTTC

d_gene: .
len: 13
abundance: many
j_gene: TRBJ1-4
v_gene: TRBV28
CDR3aa: CASSLMAGEKLFF
CDR3nt: TGTGCCAGCAGTTTAATGGCGGGGGAAAAACTGTTTTTT

d_gene: .
len: 14
abundance: .
j_gene: TRBJ2-2
v_gene: TRBV2
CDR3aa: CASAPSSEAGELFF
CDR3nt: TGTGCCAGCGCGCCTTCGAGTGAGGCCGGGGAGCTGTTTTTT

d_gene: .
len: 17
abundance: many
j_gene: TRBJ2-3
v_gene: TRBV7-6
CDR3aa: CASSYTSFRGVTDTQYF
CDR3nt: TGTGCCAGCAGCTATACTAGCTTCCGGGGTGTCACAGATACGCAGTATTTT

d_gene: TRBD1
len: 15
abundance: many
j_gene: TRBJ1-6
v_gene: TRBV5-6
CDR3aa: CASSLDNRDRDPLHF
CDR3nt: TGTGCCAGCAGCTTGGACAACCGGGACAGGGATCCCCTCCACTTT

d_gene: .
len: 17
abundance: many
j_gene: TRBJ2-3
v_gene: TRBV4-2
CDR3aa: CASSQDPPGSPTDTQYF
CDR3nt: TGTGCCAGCAGCCAAGATCCTCCAGGGTCCCCCACAGATACGCAGTATTTT

d_gene: .
len: 16
abundance: many
j_gene: TRBJ1-1
v_gene: TRBV4-3
CDR3aa: CASSQGALRMNTEAFF
CDR3nt: TGCGCCAGCAGCCAGGGGGCCCTCCGAATGAACACTGAAGCTTTCTTT

d_gene: TRBD1
len: 13
abundance: many
j_gene: TRBJ1-2
v_gene: TRBV7-9
CDR3aa: CASSSTGGDGYTF
CDR3nt: TGTGCCAGCAGCTCCACAGGGGGGGATGGCTACACCTTC

d_gene: TRBD2
len: 14
abundance: many
j_gene: TRBJ2-7
v_gene: TRBV2
CDR3aa: CASRITSGGYEQYF
CDR3nt: TGTGCCAGCAGGATAACTAGCGGGGGCTACGAGCAGTACTTC

d_gene: .
len: 19
abundance: many
j_gene: TRBJ2-1
v_gene: TRBV12-5
CDR3aa: CASGLVSVIGAVPYNEQFF
CDR3nt: TGTGCTAGTGGTTTGGTATCGGTAATAGGGGCCGTCCCCTACAATGAGCAGTTCTTC

d_gene: .
len: 16
abundance: medium-sized
j_gene: TRBJ1-1
v_gene: TRBV7-2
CDR3aa: CASSLDLLLGNTEAFF
CDR3nt: TGTGCCAGCAGCTTGGACTTATTGTTAGGGAACACTGAAGCTTTCTTT

d_gene: TRBD1
len: 13
abundance: many
j_gene: TRBJ2-5
v_gene: TRBV20-1
CDR3aa: CSAKGQGIQTQYF
CDR3nt: TGCAGTGCAAAGGGACAGGGTATTCAGACCCAGTACTTC

d_gene: .
len: 14
abundance: many
j_gene: TRBJ2-7
v_gene: TRBV28
CDR3aa: CASSPHQAPVEQYF
CDR3nt: TGTGCCAGCAGTCCTCATCAAGCTCCTGTCGAGCAGTACTTC

d_gene: .
len: 14
abundance: many
j_gene: TRBJ2-7
v_gene: TRBV27
CDR3aa: CASSIAGPSYEQYF
CDR3nt: TGTGCCAGCAGTATCGCCGGGCCCTCCTACGAGCAGTACTTC

d_gene: .
len: 15
abundance: many
j_gene: TRBJ2-3
v_gene: TRBV7-8
CDR3aa: CASSLRRIVTDTQYF
CDR3nt: TGTGCCAGCAGCCTCAGGAGGATAGTGACAGATACGCAGTATTTT

d_gene: .
len: 14
abundance: many
j_gene: TRBJ1-5
v_gene: TRBV28
CDR3aa: CASSYGEGDQPQHF
CDR3nt: TGTGCCAGCAGTTACGGGGAAGGGGATCAGCCCCAGCATTTT

d_gene: .
len: 12
abundance: many
j_gene: TRBJ2-7
v_gene: TRBV4-1
CDR3aa: CAASTDSYEQYF
CDR3nt: TGTGCCGCATCGACAGACTCCTACGAGCAGTACTTC

d_gene: .
len: 16
abundance: many
j_gene: TRBJ2-7
v_gene: TRBV6-1
CDR3aa: CASSHPSGIAAYEQYF
CDR3nt: TGTGCCAGCAGCCACCCCTCGGGGATAGCTGCTTACGAGCAGTACTTC

d_gene: .
len: 14
abundance: many
j_gene: TRBJ1-5
v_gene: TRBV7-2
CDR3aa: CASSLTGKNQPQHF
CDR3nt: TGTGCCAGCAGCTTAACCGGGAAAAATCAGCCCCAGCATTTT

d_gene: .
len: 13
abundance: many
j_gene: TRBJ2-7
v_gene: TRBV20-1
CDR3aa: CSARDAGTYEQYF
CDR3nt: TGCAGTGCTAGAGATGCAGGAACCTACGAGCAGTACTTC

d_gene: .
len: 13
abundance: many
j_gene: TRBJ1-2
v_gene: TRBV29-1
CDR3aa: CSVEDFGYYGYTF
CDR3nt: TGCAGCGTTGAAGATTTCGGATACTATGGCTACACCTTC

d_gene: .
len: 15
abundance: many
j_gene: TRBJ1-3
v_gene: TRBV6-1
CDR3aa: CASSPAHFPGNTIYF
CDR3nt: TGTGCCAGCAGTCCCGCCCATTTTCCTGGAAACACCATATATTTT

d_gene: .
len: 16
abundance: once
j_gene: TRBJ2-5
v_gene: TRBV28
CDR3aa: CTSSLYAGTIQETQYF
CDR3nt: TGTACCAGCAGTTTATACGCGGGGACGATCCAAGAGACCCAGTACTTC

d_gene: .
len: 12
abundance: many
j_gene: TRBJ1-2
v_gene: TRBV7-2
CDR3aa: CASSFPGRPDTF
CDR3nt: TGTGCCAGCAGCTTTCCGGGACGGCCTGACACCTTC

d_gene: .
len: 14
abundance: many
j_gene: TRBJ2-5
v_gene: TRBV7-2
CDR3aa: CASSLGAGGETQYF
CDR3nt: TGTGCCAGCAGCTTAGGCGCAGGAGGAGAGACCCAGTACTTC

d_gene: .
len: 13
abundance: many
j_gene: TRBJ1-1
v_gene: TRBV7-9
CDR3aa: CASSLGGGTEAFF
CDR3nt: TGTGCCAGCAGCTTGGGAGGCGGCACTGAAGCTTTCTTT

d_gene: .
len: 13
abundance: many
j_gene: TRBJ1-2
v_gene: TRBV28
CDR3aa: CASSLGGDYGYTF
CDR3nt: TGTGCCAGCAGTTTAGGGGGAGACTATGGCTACACCTTC

d_gene: TRBD1
len: 16
abundance: .
j_gene: TRBJ1-5
v_gene: TRBV28
CDR3aa: CASSPPGQGSGQHQHF
CDR3nt: TGTGCCAGCAGTCCCCCGGGACAGGGGTCGGGTCAGCACCAGCATTTT

d_gene: .
len: 12
abundance: many
j_gene: TRBJ1-2
v_gene: TRBV30
CDR3aa: CAWRPGGYGYTF
CDR3nt: TGTGCCTGGAGGCCCGGGGGCTATGGCTACACCTTC

d_gene: .
len: 14
abundance: many
j_gene: TRBJ2-1
v_gene: TRBV7-8
CDR3aa: CASRKTLTRHEQFF
CDR3nt: TGTGCCAGCAGAAAAACCCTGACCCGCCATGAGCAGTTCTTC

d_gene: TRBD1
len: 14
abundance: many
j_gene: TRBJ2-7
v_gene: TRBV12-3/TRBV12-4
CDR3aa: CASSRGQGNNEQYF
CDR3nt: TGTGCCAGCAGCCGGGGACAGGGAAATAACGAGCAGTACTTC

d_gene: .
len: 14
abundance: many
j_gene: TRBJ1-1
v_gene: TRBV19
CDR3aa: CASVKDRGRTEAFF
CDR3nt: TGTGCCAGCGTCAAGGACCGCGGGAGGACTGAAGCTTTCTTT

d_gene: .
len: 15
abundance: many
j_gene: TRBJ1-1
v_gene: TRBV6-6
CDR3aa: CASSYPGVVNTEAFF
CDR3nt: TGTGCCAGCAGTTACCCTGGCGTCGTGAACACTGAAGCTTTCTTT

d_gene: .
len: 16
abundance: many
j_gene: TRBJ2-1
v_gene: TRBV4-3
CDR3aa: CASSQGEGGPWNEQFF
CDR3nt: TGCGCCAGCAGCCAAGGGGAGGGGGGCCCTTGGAATGAGCAGTTCTTC

d_gene: TRBD2
len: 16
abundance: many
j_gene: TRBJ2-3
v_gene: TRBV7-2
CDR3aa: CASSGGTSGGPDTQYF
CDR3nt: TGTGCCAGCAGCGGCGGGACTAGCGGGGGCCCAGATACGCAGTATTTT

d_gene: .
len: 16
abundance: many
j_gene: TRBJ1-3
v_gene: TRBV18
CDR3aa: CASSPQRLSSGNTIYF
CDR3nt: TGTGCCAGCTCACCACAACGTTTATCCTCTGGAAACACCATATATTTT

d_gene: .
len: 15
abundance: many
j_gene: TRBJ1-2
v_gene: TRBV5-6
CDR3aa: CASSFENPENYGYTF
CDR3nt: TGTGCCAGCAGCTTTGAGAATCCAGAAAACTATGGCTACACCTTC

d_gene: TRBD1
len: 18
abundance: many
j_gene: TRBJ1-1
v_gene: TRBV18
CDR3aa: CASSPLPGQGPADPEAFF
CDR3nt: TGTGCCAGCTCACCTTTACCGGGACAGGGGCCCGCTGACCCTGAAGCTTTCTTT

d_gene: .
len: 11
abundance: many
j_gene: TRBJ2-7
v_gene: TRBV7-2
CDR3aa: CASSSYYEQYF
CDR3nt: TGTGCCAGCAGCTCCTACTACGAGCAGTACTTC

d_gene: TRBD1
len: 16
abundance: many
j_gene: TRBJ1-2
v_gene: TRBV19
CDR3aa: CASSSSTRQGADGYTF
CDR3nt: TGTGCCAGTAGTTCGTCTACGCGACAGGGGGCGGATGGCTACACCTTC

d_gene: TRBD1
len: 13
abundance: many
j_gene: TRBJ1-2
v_gene: TRBV7-3
CDR3aa: CASRPQGANGYTF
CDR3nt: TGTGCCAGCAGACCCCAGGGGGCGAATGGCTACACCTTC

d_gene: .
len: 15
abundance: few
j_gene: TRBJ2-4
v_gene: TRBV6-5
CDR3aa: CASSYRAGRAIIQYF
CDR3nt: TGTGCCAGCAGTTATAGGGCGGGCAGGGCTATCATTCAGTACTTC

d_gene: .
len: 14
abundance: many
j_gene: TRBJ1-2
v_gene: TRBV11-2
CDR3aa: CASTALGSGAGYTF
CDR3nt: TGTGCCAGCACCGCCCTCGGTTCAGGGGCCGGCTACACCTTC

d_gene: TRBD1
len: 16
abundance: many
j_gene: TRBJ1-1
v_gene: TRBV19
CDR3aa: CASSILPGQGRIEAFF
CDR3nt: TGTGCCAGTAGTATCCTCCCGGGACAGGGGAGGATTGAAGCTTTCTTT

d_gene: .
len: 14
abundance: many
j_gene: TRBJ1-6
v_gene: TRBV20-1
CDR3aa: CSVRTDHYNSPLHF
CDR3nt: TGCAGTGTGAGGACGGATCATTATAATTCACCCCTCCACTTT

d_gene: TRBD1
len: 14
abundance: once
j_gene: TRBJ2-1
v_gene: TRBV20-1
CDR3aa: CSAQTGTGVGEQFF
CDR3nt: TGCAGTGCTCAAACCGGGACAGGGGTTGGTGAGCAGTTCTTC

d_gene: TRBD2
len: 16
abundance: many
j_gene: TRBJ2-3
v_gene: TRBV28
CDR3aa: CASSVHRLARTDTQYF
CDR3nt: TGTGCCAGCAGTGTACATCGACTAGCGAGGACAGATACGCAGTATTTT